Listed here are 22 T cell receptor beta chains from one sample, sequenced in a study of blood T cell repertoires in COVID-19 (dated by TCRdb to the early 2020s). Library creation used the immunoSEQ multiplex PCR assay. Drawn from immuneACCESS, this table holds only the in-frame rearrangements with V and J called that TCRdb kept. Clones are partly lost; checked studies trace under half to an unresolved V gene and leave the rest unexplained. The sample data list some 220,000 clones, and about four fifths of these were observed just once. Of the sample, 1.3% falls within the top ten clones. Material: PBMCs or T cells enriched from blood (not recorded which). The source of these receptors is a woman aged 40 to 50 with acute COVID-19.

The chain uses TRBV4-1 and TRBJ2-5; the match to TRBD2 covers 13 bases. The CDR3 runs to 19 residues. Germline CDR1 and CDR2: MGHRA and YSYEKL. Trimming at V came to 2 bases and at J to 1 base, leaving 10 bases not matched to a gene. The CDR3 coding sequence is TGCGCCAGCAGCCAACCGGGAACTAGCGGGAGGGCGTCCCAAGAGACCCAGTACTTC. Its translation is CASSQPGTSGRASQETQYF.

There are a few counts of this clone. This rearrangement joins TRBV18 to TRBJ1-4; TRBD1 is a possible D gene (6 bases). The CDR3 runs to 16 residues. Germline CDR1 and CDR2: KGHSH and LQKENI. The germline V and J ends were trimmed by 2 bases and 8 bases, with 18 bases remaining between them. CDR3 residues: CASSPSYRVRGEKLFF. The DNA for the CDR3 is TGTGCCAGCTCACCAAGTTACAGGGTGCGAGGGGAAAAACTGTTTTTT.

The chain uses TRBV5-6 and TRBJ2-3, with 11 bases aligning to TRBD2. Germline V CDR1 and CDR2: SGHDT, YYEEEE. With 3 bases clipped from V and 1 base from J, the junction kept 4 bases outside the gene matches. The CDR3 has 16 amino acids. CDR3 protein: CASSSGTSGRTDTQYF. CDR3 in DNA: TGTGCCAGCAGCTCAGGGACTAGCGGACGCACAGATACGCAGTATTTT.

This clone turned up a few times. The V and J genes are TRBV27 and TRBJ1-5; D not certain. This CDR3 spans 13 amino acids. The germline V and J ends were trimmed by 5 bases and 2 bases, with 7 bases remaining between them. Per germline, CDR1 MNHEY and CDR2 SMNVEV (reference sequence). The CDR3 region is CASSVGGNQPQHF. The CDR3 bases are TGTGCCAGCAGTGTCGGGGGCAATCAGCCCCAGCATTTT.

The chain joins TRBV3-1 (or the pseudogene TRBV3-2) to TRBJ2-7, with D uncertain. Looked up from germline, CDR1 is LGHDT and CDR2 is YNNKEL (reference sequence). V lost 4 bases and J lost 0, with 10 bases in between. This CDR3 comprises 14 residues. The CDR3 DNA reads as TGTGCCAGCAGCCTTTCAGGCCTCTCCTACGAGCAGTACTTC. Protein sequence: CASSLSGLSYEQYF.

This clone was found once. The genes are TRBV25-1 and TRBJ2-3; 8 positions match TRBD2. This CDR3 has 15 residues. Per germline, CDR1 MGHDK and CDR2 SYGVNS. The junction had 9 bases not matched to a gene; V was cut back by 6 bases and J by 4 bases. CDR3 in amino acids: CASSGGRRGADTQYF. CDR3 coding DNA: TGTGCCAGCAGCGGAGGTCGGCGGGGGGCAGATACGCAGTATTTT.

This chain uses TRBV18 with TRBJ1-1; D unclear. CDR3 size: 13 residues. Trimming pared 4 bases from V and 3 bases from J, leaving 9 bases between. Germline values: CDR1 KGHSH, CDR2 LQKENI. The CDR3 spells CASSLSADTEAFF. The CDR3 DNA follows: TGTGCCAGCTCACTCTCGGCGGACACTGAAGCTTTCTTT.

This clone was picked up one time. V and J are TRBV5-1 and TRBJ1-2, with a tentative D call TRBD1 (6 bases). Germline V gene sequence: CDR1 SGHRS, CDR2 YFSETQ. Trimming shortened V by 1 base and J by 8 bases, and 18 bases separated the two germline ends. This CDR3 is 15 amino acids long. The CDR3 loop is CASSLRPRGKDGYTF. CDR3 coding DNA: TGCGCCAGCAGCTTGCGTCCCAGGGGAAAGGACGGCTACACCTTC.

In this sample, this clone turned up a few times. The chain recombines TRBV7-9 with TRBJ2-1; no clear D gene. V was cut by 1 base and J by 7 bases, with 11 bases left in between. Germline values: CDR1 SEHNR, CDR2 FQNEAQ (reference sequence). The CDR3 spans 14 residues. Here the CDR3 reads CASSLGAERNEQFF. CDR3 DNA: TGTGCCAGCAGCTTAGGGGCCGAGAGAAATGAGCAGTTCTTC.

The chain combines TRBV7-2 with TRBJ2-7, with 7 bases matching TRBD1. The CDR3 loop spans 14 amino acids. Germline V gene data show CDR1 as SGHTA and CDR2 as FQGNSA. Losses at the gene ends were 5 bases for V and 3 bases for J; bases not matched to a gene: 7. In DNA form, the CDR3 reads TGTGCCAGCAGCGGGTACAGGGGAAACTACGAGCAGTACTTC. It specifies CASSGYRGNYEQYF. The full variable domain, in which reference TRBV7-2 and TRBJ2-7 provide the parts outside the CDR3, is GAGVSQSPSNKVTEKGKDVELRCDPISGHTALYWYRQSLGQGLEFLIYFQGNSAPDKSGLPSDRFSAERTGGSVSTLTIQRTQQEDSAVYLCASSGYRGNYEQYFGPGTRLTVT.

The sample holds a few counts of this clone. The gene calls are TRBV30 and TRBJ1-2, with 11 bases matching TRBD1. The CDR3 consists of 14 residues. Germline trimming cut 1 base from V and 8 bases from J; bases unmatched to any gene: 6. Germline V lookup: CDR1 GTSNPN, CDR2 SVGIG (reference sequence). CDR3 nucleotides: TGTGCCTGGAGTGGGACAGGGGGCTTGGGAGGCTACACCTTC. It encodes CAWSGTGGLGGYTF.

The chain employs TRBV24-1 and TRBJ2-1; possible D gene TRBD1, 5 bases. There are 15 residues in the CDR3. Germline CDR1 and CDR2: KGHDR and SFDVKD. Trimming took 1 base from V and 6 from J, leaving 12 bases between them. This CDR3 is CATSDFSPGRNEQFF. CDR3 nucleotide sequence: TGTGCCACCAGTGATTTTAGTCCAGGGCGCAATGAGCAGTTCTTC.

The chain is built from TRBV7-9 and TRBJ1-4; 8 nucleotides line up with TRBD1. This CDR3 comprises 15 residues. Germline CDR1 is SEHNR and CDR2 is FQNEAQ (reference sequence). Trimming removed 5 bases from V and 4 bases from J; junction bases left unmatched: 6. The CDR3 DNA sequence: TGTGCCAGCAGCATCAGGACAGGGCGTAATGAAAAACTGTTTTTT. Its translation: CASSIRTGRNEKLFF.

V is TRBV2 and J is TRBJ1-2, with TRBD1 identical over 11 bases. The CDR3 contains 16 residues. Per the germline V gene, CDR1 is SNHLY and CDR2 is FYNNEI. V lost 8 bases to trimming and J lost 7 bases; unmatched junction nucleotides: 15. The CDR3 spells CASLGGMGQGVFGYTF. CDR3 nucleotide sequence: TGTGCCAGCCTAGGGGGGATGGGACAGGGGGTTTTTGGCTACACCTTC.

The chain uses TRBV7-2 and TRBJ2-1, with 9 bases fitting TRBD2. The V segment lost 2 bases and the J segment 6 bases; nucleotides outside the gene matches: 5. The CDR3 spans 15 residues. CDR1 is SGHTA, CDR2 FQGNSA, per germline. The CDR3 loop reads CASSLFGGGANEQFF. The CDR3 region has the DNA TGTGCCAGCAGCTTATTTGGCGGGGGGGCCAATGAGCAGTTCTTC.

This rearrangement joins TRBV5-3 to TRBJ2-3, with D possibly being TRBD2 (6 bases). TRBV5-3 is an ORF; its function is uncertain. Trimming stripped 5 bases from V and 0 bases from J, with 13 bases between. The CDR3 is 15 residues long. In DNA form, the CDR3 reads TGTGCCAGAAGTCAGGACGGGAGAAGCACAGATACGCAGTATTTT. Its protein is CARSQDGRSTDTQYF.

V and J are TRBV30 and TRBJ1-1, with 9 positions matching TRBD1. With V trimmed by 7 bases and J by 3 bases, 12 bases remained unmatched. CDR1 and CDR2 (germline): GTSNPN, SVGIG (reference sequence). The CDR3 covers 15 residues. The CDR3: CASSRGTGLYTEAFF. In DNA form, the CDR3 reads TGTGCCTCGTCCAGAGGGACAGGGCTTTACACTGAAGCTTTCTTT. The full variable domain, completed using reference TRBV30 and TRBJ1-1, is SQTIHQWPATLVQPVGSPLSLECTVEGTSNPNLYWYRQAAGRGLQLLFYSVGIGQISSEVPQNLSASRPQDRQFILSSKKLLLSDSGFYLCASSRGTGLYTEAFFGQGTRLTVV.

As DNA, the CDR3 is TGTGCCACCAGCAGATCAGGGGGGAACACTGAAGCTTTCTTT. This sequence encodes CATSRSGGNTEAFF. This sequence joins TRBV15 and TRBJ1-1; 7 bases line up with TRBD1. CDR1 is LNHNV and CDR2 is YYDKDF in the germline V gene (reference sequence). V gave up 2 bases and J gave up 1 base; unmatched junction bases: 1. The CDR3 runs 14 residues.

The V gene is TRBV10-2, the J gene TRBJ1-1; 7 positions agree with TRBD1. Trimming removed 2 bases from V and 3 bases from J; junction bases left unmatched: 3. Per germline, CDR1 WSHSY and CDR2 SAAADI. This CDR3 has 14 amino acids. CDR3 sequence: CASSEAGGYTEAFF. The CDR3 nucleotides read TGCGCCAGCAGTGAGGCAGGGGGGTACACTGAAGCTTTCTTT.

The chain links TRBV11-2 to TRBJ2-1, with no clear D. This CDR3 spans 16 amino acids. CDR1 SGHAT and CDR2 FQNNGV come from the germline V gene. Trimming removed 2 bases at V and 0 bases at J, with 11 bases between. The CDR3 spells CASSLNSLSSYNEQFF. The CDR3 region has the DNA TGTGCCAGCAGCTTAAACTCGCTTAGCTCCTACAATGAGCAGTTCTTC.

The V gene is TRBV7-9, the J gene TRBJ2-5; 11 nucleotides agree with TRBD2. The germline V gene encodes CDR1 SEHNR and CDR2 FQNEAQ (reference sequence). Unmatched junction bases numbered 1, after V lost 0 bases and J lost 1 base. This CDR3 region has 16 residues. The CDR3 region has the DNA TGTGCCAGCAGCTTAGCTAGCGGGGGGGTCCAAGAGACCCAGTACTTC. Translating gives CASSLASGGVQETQYF.

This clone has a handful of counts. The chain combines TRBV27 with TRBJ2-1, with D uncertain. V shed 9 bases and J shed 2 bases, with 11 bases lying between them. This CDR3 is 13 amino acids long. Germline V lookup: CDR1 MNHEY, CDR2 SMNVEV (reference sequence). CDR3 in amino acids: CASRYLTYNEQFF. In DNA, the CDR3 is TGTGCCAGTCGGTATCTTACCTACAATGAGCAGTTCTTC.